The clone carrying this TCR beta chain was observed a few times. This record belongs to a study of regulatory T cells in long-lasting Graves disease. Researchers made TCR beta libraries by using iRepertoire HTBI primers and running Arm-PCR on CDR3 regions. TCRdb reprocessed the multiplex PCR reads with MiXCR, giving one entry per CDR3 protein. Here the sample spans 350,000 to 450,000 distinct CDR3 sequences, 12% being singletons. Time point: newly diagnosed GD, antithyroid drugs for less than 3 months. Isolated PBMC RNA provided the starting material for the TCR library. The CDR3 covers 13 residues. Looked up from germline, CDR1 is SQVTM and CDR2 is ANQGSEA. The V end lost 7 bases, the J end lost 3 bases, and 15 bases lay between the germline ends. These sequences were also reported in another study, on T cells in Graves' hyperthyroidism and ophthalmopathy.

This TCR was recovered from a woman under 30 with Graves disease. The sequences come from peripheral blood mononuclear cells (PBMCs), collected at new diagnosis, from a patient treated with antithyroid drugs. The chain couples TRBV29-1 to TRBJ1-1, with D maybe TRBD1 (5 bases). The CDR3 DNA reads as TGCAGCGCGCGGGGGGGGTCGGACACTGAAGCTTTCTTT. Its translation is CSARGGSDTEAFF.